These 29 T cell receptor beta chains were all obtained from the same sample, sequenced in a study of T cell changes during pregnancy in multiple sclerosis (dated by TCRdb to the late 2010s). Libraries came from the immunoSEQ multiplex PCR assay. Here the immuneACCESS table is served through TCRdb, limited to in-frame sequences with V and J called. Missing clones are a known gap in these copies; in checked studies unresolved V genes cover under half, and the rest lacks a known reason. This sample has over 50,000 clones in its table, and 85% to 90% of those were observed once. Of the sample, roughly 5% falls within the top ten clones. Source material: peripheral blood from another person, used as feeder cells. These receptors were taken from a human donor whose cells served as feeder cells for cultures in a pregnancy study.

The chain has TRBV21-1 and TRBJ2-7; the DNA was not used to check the table's D call, TRBD1. TRBV21-1 is noted as a pseudogene. The CDR3 loop spans 13 amino acids. The CDR3 DNA follows: TGTGCCAGCGACCGTACAGGGGCTGACGAGCAGTACTTC. This encodes CASDRTGADEQYF.

This clone was seen a single time. Mismatch with germline at one junction end may stem from a read error. The chain's CDR3 is CASRLDNWGYGYTF. The CDR3 nucleotides are TGCGCCAGCAGATTGGATAACTGGGGCTATGGCTACACCTTC. The J gene is TRBJ1-2, the V gene TRBV5-1; D unclear. The germline CDR1 and CDR2 sequences are SGHRS and YFSETQ. The CDR3 runs to 14 residues. The full variable domain, in which reference TRBV5-1 and TRBJ1-2 provide the parts outside the CDR3, is KAGVTQTPRYLIKTRGQQVTLSCSPISGHRSVSWYQQTPGQGLQFLFEYFSETQRNKGNFPGRFSGRQFSNSRSEMNVSTLELGDSALYLCASRLDNWGYGYTFGSGTRLTVV.

The chain recombines TRBV2 with TRBJ1-2; 8 bases are shared with TRBD1. V dropped 6 bases and J dropped 2; count of bases not matched to a gene: 11. This CDR3 region has 16 residues. Per the germline V gene, CDR1 is SNHLY and CDR2 is FYNNEI. CDR3 nucleotide sequence: TGTGCCAGCAGATCAGTCCCGGGACAGGAAAACTATGGCTACACCTTC. Protein sequence: CASRSVPGQENYGYTF.

The rearrangement uses TRBV4-2 and TRBJ2-5; D remains ambiguous. Germline V gene lookup returns CDR1 LGHNA and CDR2 YNFKEQ. CDR3 length equals 12 residues. Trimming took 4 bases from V and 10 from J, leaving 13 bases between them. CDR3 sequence: CASSPDGVIQYF. CDR3 bases: TGTGCCAGCAGCCCAGACGGCGTTATCCAGTACTTC.

The CDR3 DNA reads as TGTGCCAGCAGCCAAGAGGACAGGTCCTGGGGTAAACTGTTTTTT. The encoded protein is CASSQEDRSWGKLFF. The chain recombines TRBV4-2 with TRBJ1-4; 7 bases match TRBD1. V shed 0 bases and J 11 bases; nucleotides not matched to a gene: 9. Germline CDR1 is LGHNA and CDR2 is YNFKEQ. The CDR3 has 15 amino acids.

This chain uses TRBV9 with TRBJ1-5; weak D call: TRBD1 (6 bases). The germline CDR1 and CDR2 sequences are SGDLS and YYNGEE. With 3 bases removed from V and 1 base from J, the gap between germline ends came to 11 bases. CDR3 length: 15 residues. CDR3 protein: CASSAPGQSNQPQHF. As DNA, the CDR3 is TGTGCCAGCAGCGCCCCGGGACAAAGCAATCAGCCCCAGCATTTT.

On this clone itself: The sample has other DNA sequences that encode this CDR3 too. The chain couples TRBV7-3 to TRBJ2-7, with 11 bases lining up with TRBD2. CDR1 SGHTA and CDR2 FQGTGA come from the germline V gene. CDR3 length equals 14 residues. Germline trimming cut 5 bases from V and 3 bases from J; bases unmatched to any gene: 3. The CDR3 nucleotides read TGTGCCAGCAGCCCTAGCGGGGGGAACTACGAGCAGTACTTC. The encoded protein is CASSPSGGNYEQYF. Full variable domain (remainder filled in from reference TRBV7-3 and TRBJ2-7): GAGVSQTPSNKVTEKGKYVELRCDPISGHTALYWYRQSLGQGPEFLIYFQGTGAADDSGLPNDRFFAVRPEGSVSTLKIQRTERGDSAVYLCASSPSGGNYEQYFGPGTRLTVT.

The V and J genes are TRBV9 and TRBJ1-4; D uncertain. Germline V CDR1 and CDR2: SGDLS, YYNGEE. The CDR3 length is 15 residues. The germline V and J ends were trimmed by 0 bases and 7 bases, with 13 bases remaining between them. The CDR3 reads CASSVGVTPAEKLFF. The CDR3 nucleotides are TGTGCCAGCAGCGTAGGGGTGACACCTGCTGAAAAACTGTTTTTT.

The chain recombines TRBV5-1 with TRBJ2-1; D not resolved. In germline, CDR1 is SGHRS, CDR2 YFSETQ. This CDR3 spans 15 amino acids. V was cut by 4 bases and J by 4 bases, with 15 bases left in between. The CDR3 coding sequence is TGCGCCAGCAGCATAACTAATTCCAAATACAATGAGCAGTTCTTC. Protein: CASSITNSKYNEQFF.

This chain connects TRBV27 to TRBJ2-1; D gene unclear. This CDR3 is built from 14 residues. CDR1 and CDR2 from the germline V gene are MNHEY and SMNVEV (reference sequence). V was trimmed by 5 bases and J by 6 bases, leaving 14 bases between them. The chain's CDR3 is CASSPIYSVNEQFF. The CDR3 bases are TGTGCCAGCAGTCCGATATACTCGGTCAATGAGCAGTTCTTC.

The chain employs TRBV30 and TRBJ1-2; D call uncertain. Germline V gene sequence: CDR1 GTSNPN, CDR2 SVGIG (reference sequence). This CDR3 spans 12 amino acids. Between the trimmed V and J ends, which lost 3 bases and 2 bases, there was a span of 7 bases. CDR3 sequence reads: CAWRAANYGYTF. In DNA form, the CDR3 reads TGTGCCTGGAGGGCGGCGAACTATGGCTACACCTTC. The whole variable domain, remainder taken from reference TRBV30 and TRBJ1-2, is SQTIHQWPATLVQPVGSPLSLECTVEGTSNPNLYWYRQAAGRGLQLLFYSVGIGQISSEVPQNLSASRPQDRQFILSSKKLLLSDSGFYLCAWRAANYGYTFGSGTRLTVV.

The CDR3 coding sequence is TGTGCCTGGAGGACCTGGACAGGTTCGAACACTGAAGCTTTCTTT. Protein product: CAWRTWTGSNTEAFF. V gene TRBV30 combines with J gene TRBJ1-1, with 7 bases fitting TRBD1. Trimming removed 3 bases from V and 1 base from J; junction bases left unmatched: 8. The CDR3 has 15 amino acids. Germline V gene lookup returns CDR1 GTSNPN and CDR2 SVGIG (reference sequence).

The chain recombines TRBV2 with TRBJ2-2; 8 bases map to TRBD1. The CDR3 is 15 amino acids. CDR1 and CDR2 (germline): SNHLY, FYNNEI. With 4 bases clipped from V and 6 bases from J, the junction kept 7 bases outside the gene matches. CDR3 loop: CASSGRQGAAGELFF. The CDR3 DNA sequence: TGTGCCAGCAGTGGAAGGCAGGGGGCGGCCGGGGAGCTGTTTTTT.

V is TRBV11-1 and J is TRBJ2-7, with D tentatively TRBD2 (6 bases). This CDR3 contains 15 residues. Between the trimmed V and J ends, which lost 3 bases and 3 bases, there was a span of 15 bases. CDR1 is SGHAT and CDR2 is FQDESV in the germline V gene (reference sequence). The CDR3 loop reads CASSFGSGLIYEQYF. DNA of the CDR3: TGTGCCAGCAGCTTTGGGAGCGGGTTAATCTACGAGCAGTACTTC.

This chain links TRBV20-1 with TRBJ1-1; D call uncertain. Germline loops: CDR1 DFQATT, CDR2 SNEGSKA (reference sequence). V was clipped by 6 bases and J by 7 bases, with 9 bases between them. The CDR3 runs 10 residues. CDR3 coding DNA: TGCAGTGCGAGTGGCGGTGAAGCTTTCTTT. It is translated as CSASGGEAFF.

J is TRBJ2-7 and V is TRBV6-1; D ambiguous. This CDR3 region has 10 residues. V was trimmed by 7 bases and J by 4 bases, leaving 5 bases between them. CDR1 and CDR2 from the germline V gene are MNHNS and SASEGT. The CDR3 here is CASNQYEQYF. As DNA, the CDR3 is TGTGCCAGCAACCAGTACGAGCAGTACTTC.

The gene calls are TRBV2 and TRBJ1-2; TRBD1 might be the D (5 bases). Germline CDR1 SNHLY, CDR2 FYNNEI. The CDR3 runs 14 residues. The ends were cut back, 5 bases at V and 2 bases at J, with 12 bases in the middle. The CDR3 coding sequence is TGTGCCAGCAGTCGACAGACAGCAAACTATGGCTACACCTTC. It codes for CASSRQTANYGYTF.

J is TRBJ2-3 and V is TRBV5-1; D gene unclear. The germline V and J ends were trimmed by 0 bases and 2 bases, with 7 bases remaining between them. Germline V CDR1 and CDR2: SGHRS, YFSETQ. This CDR3 spans 14 amino acids. This CDR3 is CASSLGRATDTQYF. DNA of the CDR3: TGCGCCAGCAGCTTGGGTAGAGCCACAGATACGCAGTATTTT.

This clone appeared once. A read error is likely, as this CDR3 ends without the conserved phenylalanine or tryptophan. The DNA is left out, because the CDR3 cannot be placed on it with certainty; the CDR3 is given as TCRdb lists it. The rearrangement joins TRBV15 to TRBJ2-7; the DNA was not compared with TRBD2, the D call given in the table. The CDR3 is 14 amino acids in total, end residues counted. Germline CDR1 is LNHNV and CDR2 is YYDKDF (reference sequence). The chain's CDR3 is CATSRDPSSGRPSA.

The chain couples TRBV14 to TRBJ1-1, with TRBD1 identical over 9 bases. This CDR3 has 13 residues. Germline V gene lookup returns CDR1 SGHDN and CDR2 FVKESK. V was clipped by 7 bases and J by 10 bases; unmatched bases: 10. CDR3 bases: TGTGCCAGCACGCCGACAGGGGGGTTTGCAGCTTTCTTT. It yields the protein CASTPTGGFAAFF.

V gene TRBV30 combines with J gene TRBJ1-2; 9 nucleotides match TRBD1. Germline values: CDR1 GTSNPN, CDR2 SVGIG (reference sequence). There are 18 residues in the CDR3. Trimming at V came to 2 bases and at J to 6 bases, leaving 19 bases not matched to a gene. The CDR3 reads CAWSHTTLTGGNTNGYTF. DNA for the CDR3: TGTGCCTGGAGTCACACCACCCTGACAGGGGGGAATACTAATGGCTACACCTTC.

This clone was counted a single time. V usage is TRBV18 and J usage is TRBJ1-2; 11 nucleotides agree with TRBD1. This CDR3 is 15 amino acids long. Germline V gene lookup returns CDR1 KGHSH and CDR2 LQKENI. Trimming took 4 bases from V and 7 from J; bases not matched to a gene: 8. The CDR3 nucleotides are TGTGCCAGCTCACAACTGGGACAGGGGGTCGGTGGCTACACCTTC. Encoded protein: CASSQLGQGVGGYTF.

The V call is TRBV5-8, the J call TRBJ1-5; 9 nucleotides align to TRBD1. V lost 2 bases and J lost 4; bases outside the gene matches: 4. This CDR3 has 15 residues. CDR1 is SGHTS and CDR2 is YDEGEE in the germline V gene. The CDR3 is CASSFLDRGNQPQHF. The CDR3 bases are TGTGCCAGCAGCTTCCTGGACAGGGGAAATCAGCCCCAGCATTTT.

The chain combines TRBV4-1 with TRBJ1-5; 7 bases map to TRBD1. The CDR3 is 18 amino acids. The ends lost 4 bases at V and 0 bases at J; junction bases unmatched: 12. The germline V gene has CDR1 MGHRA and CDR2 YSYEKL. DNA for the CDR3: TGCGCCAGCAGCCGCATCCAGACAGGGAGGCTTAGCAATCAGCCCCAGCATTTT. It is translated as CASSRIQTGRLSNQPQHF.

This clone occurred a few times. The rearrangement joins TRBV5-1 to TRBJ2-5; D is perhaps TRBD2 (6 bases). Between the trimmed V and J ends, which lost 4 bases and 1 base, there was a span of 20 bases. This CDR3 region has 17 residues. Germline V lookup: CDR1 SGHRS, CDR2 YFSETQ. The CDR3 reads CASSPYSLGGSQETQYF. The CDR3 DNA sequence: TGCGCCAGCAGCCCTTACTCACTAGGAGGGTCCCAAGAGACCCAGTACTTC.

This clone was seen just once. The rearrangement links TRBV5-1 to TRBJ2-1; 9 bases are shared with TRBD2. J was trimmed by 2 bases and V by 4 bases; bases with no gene match: 7. This CDR3 has 16 amino acids. CDR1 is SGHRS, CDR2 YFSETQ, per germline. The CDR3 protein is CASSPGRTSAYNEQFF. As DNA, the CDR3 is TGCGCCAGCAGCCCGGGAAGGACTAGCGCCTACAATGAGCAGTTCTTC.

This clone was found once. The chain couples TRBV7-9 to TRBJ2-7, with D possibly matching TRBD2 (6 bases). The CDR3 has 14 amino acids. The V end lost 5 bases, the J end lost 4 bases, and 15 bases lay between the germline ends. CDR1 is SEHNR, CDR2 FQNEAQ, per germline (reference sequence). The CDR3 here is CASSLTGVWYEQYF. CDR3 DNA: TGTGCCAGCAGCCTAACGGGAGTTTGGTACGAGCAGTACTTC.

The gene calls are TRBV14 and TRBJ2-1; no clear D. Trimming removed 3 bases at V and 0 bases at J, with 9 bases between. Germline V CDR1 and CDR2: SGHDN, FVKESK. This CDR3 is built from 15 residues. The CDR3 coding sequence is TGTGCCAGCAGCCATGGACCTCTCTCCTACAATGAGCAGTTCTTC. As protein: CASSHGPLSYNEQFF. Complete variable domain (other parts from reference TRBV14 and TRBJ2-1): EAGVTQFPSHSVIEKGQTVTLRCDPISGHDNLYWYRRVMGKEIKFLLHFVKESKQDESGMPNNRFLAERTGGTYSTLKVQPAELEDSGVYFCASSHGPLSYNEQFFGPGTRLTVL.

J is TRBJ2-5 and V is TRBV4-1; 7 bases align to TRBD1. The CDR3 consists of 14 residues. Germline loops: CDR1 MGHRA, CDR2 YSYEKL. V shed 5 bases, J shed 3 bases, and the junction held 6 bases outside the gene matches. CDR3 loop: CASSTLQGKETQYF. The CDR3 DNA is TGCGCCAGCAGCACTTTACAGGGGAAAGAGACCCAGTACTTC.